This T cell receptor beta chain emerged from a study of somatic mutations in cytotoxic T cells in rheumatoid arthritis. This clone has only a few counts. Its antigen remains unidentified. The data were produced by immunoSEQ multiplex PCR, yet TCRdb's version contains in-frame clones alone and is incomplete. This table holds 15,000 to 20,000 clones, around 80% found once. Findings and limits, study-wide: Antigenic targets recognized by the expanded CD8+ clones remained undetermined. Among 60 or so patients, under 10 showed a largest CD8+ clone that surpassed 20% of CD8+ cells.

The CDR3 spans 12 residues. V was cut by 6 bases and J by 2 bases, with 7 bases left in between. CDR1 ENHRY and CDR2 SYGVKD come from the germline V gene. The study pulled out CD4+ and CD8+ cells with positive magnetic bead selection and then checked their purity by flow cytometry. V usage is TRBV10-3 and J usage is TRBJ1-1; D is undetermined. Sequencing was performed on CD8+ T cells sorted from blood. The clonotype comes from a woman aged 45 to 65 with rheumatoid arthritis. For the CDR3, the DNA is TGTGCCATCAGCGGGGAAAACACTGAAGCTTTCTTT. It translates to CAISGENTEAFF.